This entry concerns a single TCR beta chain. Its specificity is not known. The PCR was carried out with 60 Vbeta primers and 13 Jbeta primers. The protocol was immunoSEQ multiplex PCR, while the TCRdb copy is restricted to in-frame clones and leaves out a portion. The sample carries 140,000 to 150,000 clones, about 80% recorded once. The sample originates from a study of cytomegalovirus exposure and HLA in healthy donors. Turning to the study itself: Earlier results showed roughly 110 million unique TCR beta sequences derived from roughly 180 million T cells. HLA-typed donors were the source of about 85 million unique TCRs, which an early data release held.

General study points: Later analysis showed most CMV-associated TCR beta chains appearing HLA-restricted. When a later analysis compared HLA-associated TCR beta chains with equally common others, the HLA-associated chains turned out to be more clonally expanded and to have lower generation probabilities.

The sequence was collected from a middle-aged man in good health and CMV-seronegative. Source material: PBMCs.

The CDR3 loop is CASSLGLAVGDNEQFF. CDR3 in DNA: TGTGCCAGCAGTTTAGGTCTAGCGGTTGGGGACAATGAGCAGTTCTTC. V is TRBV28 and J is TRBJ2-1; 7 positions agree with TRBD2. The CDR3 has 16 residues. V lost 2 bases, J lost 5 bases, and 9 bases stayed unmatched. Germline V gives CDR1 MDHEN, CDR2 SYDVKM.